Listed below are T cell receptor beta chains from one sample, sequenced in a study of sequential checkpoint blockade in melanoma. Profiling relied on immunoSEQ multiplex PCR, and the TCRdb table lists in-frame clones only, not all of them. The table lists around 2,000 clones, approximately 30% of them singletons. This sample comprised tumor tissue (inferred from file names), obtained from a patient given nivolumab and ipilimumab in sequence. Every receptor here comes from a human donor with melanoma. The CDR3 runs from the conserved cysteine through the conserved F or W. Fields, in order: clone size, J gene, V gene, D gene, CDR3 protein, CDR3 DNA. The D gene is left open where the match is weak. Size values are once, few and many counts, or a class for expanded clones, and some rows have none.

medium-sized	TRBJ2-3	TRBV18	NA	CASSPGVVGTDTQYF	TGTGCCAGCTCACCAGGGGTAGTGGGCACAGATACGCAGTATTTT
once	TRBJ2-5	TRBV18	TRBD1	CASSPETGSKETQYF	TGTGCCAGCTCACCTGAGACAGGGTCTAAAGAGACCCAGTACTTC
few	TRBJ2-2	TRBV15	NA	CATSRETGWTGELFF	TGTGCCACCAGCAGAGAGACTGGATGGACCGGGGAGCTGTTTTTT
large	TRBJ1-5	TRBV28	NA	CASSLWASLAGTPSNQPQHF	TGTGCCAGCAGTTTATGGGCTTCATTAGCCGGGACACCAAGCAATCAGCCCCAGCATTTT
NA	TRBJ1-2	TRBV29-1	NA	CSVEDRGDYGYTF	TGCAGCGTTGAAGATCGCGGGGACTATGGCTACACCTTC
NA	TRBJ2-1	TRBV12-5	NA	CASGPGYNEQFF	TGTGCCAGCGGCCCGGGGTACAATGAGCAGTTCTTC
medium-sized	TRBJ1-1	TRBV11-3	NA	CASSLGGGRSTEAFF	TGTGCCAGCAGCTTAGGTGGAGGGAGGTCCACTGAAGCTTTCTTT
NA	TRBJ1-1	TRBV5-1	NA	CASSQYIGDTEAFF	TGCGCCAGCAGCCAATACATCGGGGACACTGAAGCTTTCTTT
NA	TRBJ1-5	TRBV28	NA	CASSFRAFYSNQPQHF	TGTGCCAGCAGTTTTAGGGCATTCTATAGCAATCAGCCCCAGCATTTT
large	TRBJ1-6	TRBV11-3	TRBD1	CASSQGTGNNSPLHF	TGTGCCAGCAGTCAAGGGACAGGGAACAATTCACCCCTCCACTTT
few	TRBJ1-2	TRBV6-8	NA	CASSYISLSGYTF	TGTGCCAGCAGTTACATCTCTCTGAGTGGCTACACCTTC
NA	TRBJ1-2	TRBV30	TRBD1	CAWKRRDSTSPNYGYTF	TGTGCCTGGAAACGCCGGGACAGTACAAGCCCTAACTATGGCTACACCTTC
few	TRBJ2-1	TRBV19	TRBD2	CASSTRLAGGLGEQFF	TGTGCCAGTAGTACCAGACTAGCGGGGGGTTTGGGTGAGCAGTTCTTC
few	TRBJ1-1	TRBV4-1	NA	CASSQDLAKRAEAFF	TGCGCCAGCAGCCAAGACTTGGCCAAACGGGCTGAAGCTTTCTTT